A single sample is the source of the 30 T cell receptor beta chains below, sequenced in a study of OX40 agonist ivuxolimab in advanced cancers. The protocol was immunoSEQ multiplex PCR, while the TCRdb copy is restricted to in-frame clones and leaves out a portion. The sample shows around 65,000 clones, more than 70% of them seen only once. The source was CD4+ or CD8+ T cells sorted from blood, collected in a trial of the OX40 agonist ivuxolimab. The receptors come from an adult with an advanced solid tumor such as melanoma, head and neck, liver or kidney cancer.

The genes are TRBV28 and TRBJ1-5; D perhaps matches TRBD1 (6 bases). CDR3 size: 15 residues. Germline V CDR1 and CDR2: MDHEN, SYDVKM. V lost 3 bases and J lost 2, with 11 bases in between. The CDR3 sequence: CASSFAGAGNQPQHF. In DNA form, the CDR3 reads TGTGCCAGCAGTTTCGCAGGGGCGGGCAATCAGCCCCAGCATTTT.

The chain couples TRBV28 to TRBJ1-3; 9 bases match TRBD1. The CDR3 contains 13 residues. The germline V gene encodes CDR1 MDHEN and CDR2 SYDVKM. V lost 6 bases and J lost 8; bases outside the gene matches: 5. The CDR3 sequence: CASSRGQGDTIYF. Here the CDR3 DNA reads TGTGCCAGCAGCCGGGGACAGGGAGACACCATATATTTT. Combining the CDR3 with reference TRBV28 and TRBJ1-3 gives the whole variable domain DVKVTQSSRYLVKRTGEKVFLECVQDMDHENMFWYRQDPGLGLRLIYFSYDVKMKEKGDIPEGYSVSREKKERFSLILESASTNQTSMYLCASSRGQGDTIYFGEGSWLTVV.

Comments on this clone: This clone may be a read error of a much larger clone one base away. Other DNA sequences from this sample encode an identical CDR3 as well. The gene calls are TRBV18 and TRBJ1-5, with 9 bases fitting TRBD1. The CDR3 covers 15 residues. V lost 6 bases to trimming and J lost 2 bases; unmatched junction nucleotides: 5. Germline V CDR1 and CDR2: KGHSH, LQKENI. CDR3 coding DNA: TGTGCCAGCTCTCCGGACAGGGGTGGCAATCAGCCCCAGCATTTT. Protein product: CASSPDRGGNQPQHF.

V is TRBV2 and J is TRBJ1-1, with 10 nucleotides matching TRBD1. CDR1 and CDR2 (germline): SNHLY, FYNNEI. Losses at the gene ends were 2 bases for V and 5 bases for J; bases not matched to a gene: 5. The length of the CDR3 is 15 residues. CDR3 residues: CASSEWTGGRTEAFF. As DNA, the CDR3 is TGTGCCAGCAGTGAATGGACAGGGGGTCGGACTGAAGCTTTCTTT.

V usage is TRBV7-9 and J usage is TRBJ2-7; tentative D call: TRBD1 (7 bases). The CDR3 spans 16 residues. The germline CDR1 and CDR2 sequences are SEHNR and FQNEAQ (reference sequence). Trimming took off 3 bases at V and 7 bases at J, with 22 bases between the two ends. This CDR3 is CASSFRSGQTGGEQYF. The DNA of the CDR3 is TGTGCCAGCAGCTTCCGATCGGGACAGACCGGGGGTGAGCAGTACTTC.

This CDR3 reads CASSRLAEGIQYF. The CDR3 DNA reads as TGTGCCAGTTCCCGGCTAGCGGAGGGCATTCAGTACTTC. This chain joins TRBV19 and TRBJ2-4; 7 nucleotides align to TRBD2. Germline V CDR1 and CDR2: LNHDA, SQIVND (reference sequence). With V trimmed by 8 bases and J by 9 bases, 10 bases remained unmatched. The CDR3 is 13 amino acids.

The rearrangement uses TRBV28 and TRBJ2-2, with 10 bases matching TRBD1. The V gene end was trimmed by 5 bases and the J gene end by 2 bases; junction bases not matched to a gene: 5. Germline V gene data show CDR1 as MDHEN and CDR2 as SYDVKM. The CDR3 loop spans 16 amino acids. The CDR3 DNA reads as TGTGCCAGCAGTCGACAGGGGGCAGGTAACACCGGGGAGCTGTTTTTT. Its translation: CASSRQGAGNTGELFF.

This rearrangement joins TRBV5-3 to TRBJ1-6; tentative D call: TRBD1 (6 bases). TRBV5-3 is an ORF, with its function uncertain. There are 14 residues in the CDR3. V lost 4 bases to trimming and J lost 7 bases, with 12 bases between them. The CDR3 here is CARSIRTENSPLHF. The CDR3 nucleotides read TGTGCCAGAAGCATCAGGACAGAAAATTCACCCCTCCACTTT.

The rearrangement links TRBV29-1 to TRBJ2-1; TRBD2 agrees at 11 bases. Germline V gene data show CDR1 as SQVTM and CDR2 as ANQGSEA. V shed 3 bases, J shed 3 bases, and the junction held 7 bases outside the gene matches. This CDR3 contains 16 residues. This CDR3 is CSVEGGTSGVYNEQFF. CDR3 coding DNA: TGCAGCGTTGAGGGCGGGACTAGCGGAGTCTACAATGAGCAGTTCTTC.

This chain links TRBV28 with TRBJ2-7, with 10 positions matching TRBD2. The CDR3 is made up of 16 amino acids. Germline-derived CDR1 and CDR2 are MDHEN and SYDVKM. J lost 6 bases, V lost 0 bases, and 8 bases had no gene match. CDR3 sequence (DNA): TGTGCCAGCAGTTTATGGGGGCTAGCGGGAGAGAGCGAGCAGTACTTC. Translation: CASSLWGLAGESEQYF.

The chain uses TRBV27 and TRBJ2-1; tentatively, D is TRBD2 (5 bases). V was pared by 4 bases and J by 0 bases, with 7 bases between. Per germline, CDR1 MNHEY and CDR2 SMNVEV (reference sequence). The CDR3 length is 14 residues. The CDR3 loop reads CASSSSGSYNEQFF. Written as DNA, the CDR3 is TGTGCCAGCAGTTCGAGCGGCTCCTACAATGAGCAGTTCTTC.

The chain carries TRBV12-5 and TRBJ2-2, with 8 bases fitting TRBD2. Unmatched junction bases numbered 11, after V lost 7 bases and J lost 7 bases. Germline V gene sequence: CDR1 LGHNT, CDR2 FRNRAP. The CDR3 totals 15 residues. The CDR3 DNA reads TGTGCTAGTGCCCTCCCTTCGGGGGGGCACGGGGAGCTGTTTTTT. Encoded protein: CASALPSGGHGELFF.

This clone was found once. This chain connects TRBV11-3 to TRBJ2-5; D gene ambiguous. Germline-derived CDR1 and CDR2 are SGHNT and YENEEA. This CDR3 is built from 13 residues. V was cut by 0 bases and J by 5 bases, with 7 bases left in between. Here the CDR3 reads CASSLDHWETQYF. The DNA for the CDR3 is TGTGCCAGCAGCTTAGATCACTGGGAGACCCAGTACTTC.

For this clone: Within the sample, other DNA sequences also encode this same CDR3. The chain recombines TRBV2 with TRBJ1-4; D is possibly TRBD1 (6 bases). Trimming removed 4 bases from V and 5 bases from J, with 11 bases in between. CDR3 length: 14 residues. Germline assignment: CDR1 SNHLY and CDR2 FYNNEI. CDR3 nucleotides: TGTGCCAGCAGTGTACAGGGAGGGAATGAAAAACTGTTTTTT. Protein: CASSVQGGNEKLFF.

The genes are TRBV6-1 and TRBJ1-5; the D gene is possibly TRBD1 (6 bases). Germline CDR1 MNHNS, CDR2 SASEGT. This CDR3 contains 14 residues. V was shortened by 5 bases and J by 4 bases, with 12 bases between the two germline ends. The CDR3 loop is CASSRVGQNQPQHF. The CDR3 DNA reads TGTGCCAGCAGTCGGGTAGGACAGAATCAGCCCCAGCATTTT.

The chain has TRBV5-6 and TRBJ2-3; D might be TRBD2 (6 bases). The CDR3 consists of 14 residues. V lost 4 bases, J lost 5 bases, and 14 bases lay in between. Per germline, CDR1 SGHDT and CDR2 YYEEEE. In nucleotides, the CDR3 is TGTGCCAGCAGCCCAACAGTGGGGGGAGATACGCAGTATTTT. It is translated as CASSPTVGGDTQYF.

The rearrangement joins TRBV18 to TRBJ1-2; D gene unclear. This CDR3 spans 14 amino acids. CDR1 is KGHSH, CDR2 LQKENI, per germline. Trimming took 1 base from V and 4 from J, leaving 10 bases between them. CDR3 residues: CASSPRGDGYGYTF. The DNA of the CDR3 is TGTGCCAGCTCACCACGAGGTGATGGCTATGGCTACACCTTC.

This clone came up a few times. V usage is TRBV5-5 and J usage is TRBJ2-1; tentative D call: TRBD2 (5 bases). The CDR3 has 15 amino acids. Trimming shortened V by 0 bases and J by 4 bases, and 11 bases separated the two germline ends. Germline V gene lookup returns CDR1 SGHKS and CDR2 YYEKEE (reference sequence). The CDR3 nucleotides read TGTGCCAGCAGCTTGGATTTAGCGATATACAATGAGCAGTTCTTC. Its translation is CASSLDLAIYNEQFF.

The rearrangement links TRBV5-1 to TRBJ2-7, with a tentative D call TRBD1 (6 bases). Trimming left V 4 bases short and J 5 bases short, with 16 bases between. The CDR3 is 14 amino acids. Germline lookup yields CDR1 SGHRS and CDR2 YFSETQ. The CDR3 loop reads CASSRDIPSDEQYF. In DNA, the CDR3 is TGCGCCAGCAGCAGGGACATCCCGTCGGACGAGCAGTACTTC.

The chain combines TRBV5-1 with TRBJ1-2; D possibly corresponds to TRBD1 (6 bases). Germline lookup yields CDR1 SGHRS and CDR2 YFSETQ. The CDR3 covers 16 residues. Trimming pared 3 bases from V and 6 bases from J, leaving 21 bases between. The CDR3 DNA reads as TGCGCCAGCAGCTCCACCCGGGGGGGCCGAGGGCATGGCTACACCTTC. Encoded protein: CASSSTRGGRGHGYTF. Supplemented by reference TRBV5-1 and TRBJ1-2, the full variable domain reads KAGVTQTPRYLIKTRGQQVTLSCSPISGHRSVSWYQQTPGQGLQFLFEYFSETQRNKGNFPGRFSGRQFSNSRSEMNVSTLELGDSALYLCASSSTRGGRGHGYTFGSGTRLTVV.

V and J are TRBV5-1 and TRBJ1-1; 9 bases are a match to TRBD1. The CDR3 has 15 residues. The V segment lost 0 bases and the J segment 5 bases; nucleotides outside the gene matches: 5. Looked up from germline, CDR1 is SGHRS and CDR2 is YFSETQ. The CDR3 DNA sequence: TGCGCCAGCAGCTTGGTGGGACAGGGCAAAACTGAAGCTTTCTTT. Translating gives CASSLVGQGKTEAFF.

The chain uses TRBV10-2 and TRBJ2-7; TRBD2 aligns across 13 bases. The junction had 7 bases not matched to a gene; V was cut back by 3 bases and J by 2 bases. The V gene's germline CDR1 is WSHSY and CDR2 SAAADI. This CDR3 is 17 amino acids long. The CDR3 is CASSDEGLAGSTYEQYF. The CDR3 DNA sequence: TGCGCCAGCAGTGACGAGGGACTAGCGGGGAGTACCTACGAGCAGTACTTC.

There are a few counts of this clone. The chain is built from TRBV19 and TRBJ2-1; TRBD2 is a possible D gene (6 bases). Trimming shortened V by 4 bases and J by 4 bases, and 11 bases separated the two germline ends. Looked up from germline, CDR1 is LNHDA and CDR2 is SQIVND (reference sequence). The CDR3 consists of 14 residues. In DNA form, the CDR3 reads TGTGCCAGTAGTACTAGCGAGGCATACAATGAGCAGTTCTTC. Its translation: CASSTSEAYNEQFF.

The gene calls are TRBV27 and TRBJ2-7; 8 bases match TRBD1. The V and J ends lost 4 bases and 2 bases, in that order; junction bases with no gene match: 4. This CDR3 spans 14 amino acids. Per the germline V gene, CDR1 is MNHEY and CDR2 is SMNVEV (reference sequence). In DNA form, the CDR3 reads TGTGCCAGCAGTTACTCAGGGGGCCCCTACGAGCAGTACTTC. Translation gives CASSYSGGPYEQYF.

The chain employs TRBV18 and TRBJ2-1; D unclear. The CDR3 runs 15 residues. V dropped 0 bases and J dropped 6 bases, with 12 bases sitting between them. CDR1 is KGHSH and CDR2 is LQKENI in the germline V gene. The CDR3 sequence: CASSPPKNWGNEQFF. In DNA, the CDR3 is TGTGCCAGCTCACCACCGAAGAATTGGGGCAATGAGCAGTTCTTC.

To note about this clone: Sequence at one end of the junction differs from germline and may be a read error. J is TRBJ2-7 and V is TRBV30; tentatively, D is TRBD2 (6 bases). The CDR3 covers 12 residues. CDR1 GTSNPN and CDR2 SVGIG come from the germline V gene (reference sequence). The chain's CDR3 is CAWTGVGTYGDF. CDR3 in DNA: TGTGCCTGGACGGGGGTAGGCACTTATGGGGACTTC.

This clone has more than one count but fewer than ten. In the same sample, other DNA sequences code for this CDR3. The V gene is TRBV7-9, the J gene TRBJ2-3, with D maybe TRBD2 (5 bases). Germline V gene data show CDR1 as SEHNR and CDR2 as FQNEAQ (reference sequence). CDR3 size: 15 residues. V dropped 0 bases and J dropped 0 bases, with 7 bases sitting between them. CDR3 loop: CASSLAGASTDTQYF. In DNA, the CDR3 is TGTGCCAGCAGCTTAGCGGGAGCGAGCACAGATACGCAGTATTTT.

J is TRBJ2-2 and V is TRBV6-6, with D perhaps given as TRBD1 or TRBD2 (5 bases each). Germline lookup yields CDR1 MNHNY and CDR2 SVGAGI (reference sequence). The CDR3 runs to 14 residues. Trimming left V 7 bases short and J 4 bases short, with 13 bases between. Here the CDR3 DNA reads TGTGCCAGCACCCCGGGGCGAGGCACCGGGGAGCTGTTTTTT. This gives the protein CASTPGRGTGELFF.

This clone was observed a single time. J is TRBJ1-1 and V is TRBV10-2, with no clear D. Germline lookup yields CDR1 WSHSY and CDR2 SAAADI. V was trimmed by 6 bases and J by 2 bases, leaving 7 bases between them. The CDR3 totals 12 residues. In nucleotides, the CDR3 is TGCGCCAGCAGAGAGGGAAACACTGAAGCTTTCTTT. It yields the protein CASREGNTEAFF.

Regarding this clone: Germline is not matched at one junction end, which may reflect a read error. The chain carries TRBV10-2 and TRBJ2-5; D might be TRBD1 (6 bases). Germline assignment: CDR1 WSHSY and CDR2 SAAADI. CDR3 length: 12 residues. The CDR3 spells CASSESGAPRDF. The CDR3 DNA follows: TGCGCCAGCAGTGAGTCGGGGGCTCCGCGGGACTTC.